This T cell receptor (beta chain) emerged from a study of human thymus T cells. V lost 4 bases and J lost 4, with 14 bases in between. The CDR3 sequence is 15 residues long. The germline V gene has CDR1 SGDLS and CDR2 YYNGEE. Points on this clone: Its matching antigen is unknown.

Resections that were taken during corrective heart surgery supplied the thymus tissue. The people who donated were healthy Finnish babies having corrective surgery for congenital heart defects. Here immunoSEQ multiplex PCR was the method, and the copy in TCRdb shows in-frame clones only, minus some. The sample contains about 78,000 clones, 95% to 98% of which appear only once. Overall study findings and caveats: Unrelated individuals were reported by related research to share highly overlapping thymic repertoires. Gene usage for V and J segments appeared biased in thymic and blood repertoires.

The chain couples TRBV9 to TRBJ2-2; D possibly matches TRBD1 or TRBD2 (6 bases each). Sequencing input: thymus tissue. The sequence was obtained from a boy younger than two with a congenital heart defect but otherwise immunologically healthy. The CDR3 region is CASSPTGAATGELFF. CDR3 in DNA: TGTGCCAGCAGCCCCACGGGGGCAGCCACCGGGGAGCTGTTTTTT.